One T cell receptor beta chain is described in this entry. Original processing methods: Nucleated cell number was recorded as an estimate derived from reference gene primer amplification. TCRdb's table, derived via immunoSEQ multiplex PCR, lists solely in-frame clones and lacks some. V and J calls and clone size are as listed in that table; D and trimming were resolved from the DNA. Of 290,000 or so clones in the sample, around 87% are singletons; the top ten hold 1% to 1.5%. J gave up 4 bases and V 5 bases, and 7 bases lay outside the gene matches. Looked up from germline, CDR1 is MDHEN and CDR2 is SYDVKM. The CDR3 consists of 14 residues. These data belong to a study of blood T cell repertoires in COVID-19. Study background: The United States, Italy and Spain were the sources of the acute and convalescent COVID-19 samples. The analysed material was cDNA or gDNA that came from T cells, B-cell-depleted T cells, or PBMCs.

V gene TRBV28 combines with J gene TRBJ2-7; the match to TRBD1 covers 8 bases. The sequence was obtained from a man aged 70-80 years with acute or convalescent COVID-19. Sequencing was carried out using peripheral blood. DNA of the CDR3: TGTGCCAGCAGTATTGTCGGACAGGGATACGAGCAGTACTTC. The encoded protein is CASSIVGQGYEQYF.